This TCR beta chain stems from a study of Graves' ophthalmopathy and Graves' hyperthyroidism (dated by TCRdb to 2016 to 2018). With respect to the entire study: Peripheral blood was collected before any treatment was given, at the time of initial diagnosis. T-cell repertoires of thyroid tissue and blood were compared in more than five hyperthyroidism patients. An independent validation cohort comprised under 20 hyperthyroidism patients and over 15 patients who later progressed from hyperthyroidism to ophthalmopathy. After sampling, hyperthyroidism patients received methimazole starting at 30 mg daily, and ophthalmopathy patients received high-dose intravenous methylprednisolone. A discovery set of 100 patients (approximately 45 ophthalmopathy, just over 55 stable hyperthyroidism) was enrolled to explore V-J signatures distinguishing ophthalmopathy from hyperthyroidism. TCR beta repertoire signatures were used to distinguish Graves' ophthalmopathy from Graves' hyperthyroidism and to predict progression to ophthalmopathy. In total, over 130 blood samples were TCR-sequenced: approximately 42 ophthalmopathy, approximately 75 hyperthyroidism and some 17 hyperthyroidism-to-ophthalmopathy patients. Study-level results and caveats: In validation, the model predicted ophthalmopathy progression with 70.59% sensitivity and less than 80% specificity; some 13 predicted patients were CT-confirmed with GO in a median of roughly 6.8 months. Ophthalmopathy was separated from stable hyperthyroidism by the 13-signature model with about 88% sensitivity and approximately 84% specificity in cross-validation and with 80%/75% in the test set. Most expanded thyroid clonotypes with frequency above 0.001 were also detected in blood, suggesting blood repertoires may reflect the thyroid immune response. Sample size was not predetermined statistically, and investigators were not blinded to group allocation.

Comment on this clonotype: No antigen is known for it. No clone much larger than this one lies a single base away; base qualities are absent.

Patients with ophthalmopathy had moderately to severely active disease, with a Clinical Activity Score of 3 or more, a NOSPECS grade of 4 or more, and a disease duration of less than 3 months. Patients with other autoimmune diseases, uncontrolled infections, pregnancy or lactation were excluded. Diagnosis relied on clinical symptoms, serum thyroxine, TRAb, thyroid ultrasound and orbital computed tomography. Using Ficoll-Paque density gradient centrifugation, PBMCs were isolated from over 8.5 ml of fresh peripheral blood. Total RNA was extracted using Trizol reagent, and RNA quality was checked on an Agilent 2100 Bioanalyzer. For repertoire sequencing, TCR beta CDR3 regions were amplified from RNA transcripts. The first round of RT-PCR was done with HTBI primers and the Qiagen OneStep RT-PCR kit, and was followed by a second round of multiplex PCR, then size selection and purification. Sequencing of the libraries was carried out on an Illumina HiSeq2000 in paired-end mode with 100 bp reads. Per the authors' processing: SOAPnuke was used to process the reads, removing any read that contained adapters or uncalled bases, had a mean Phred below 15, or lacked an exact match to the constant primer or identifier. High-quality paired reads were merged with COPE v1.2.5. Clonotypes were defined as unique nucleotide sequences and were aligned to IMGT TRB V, D and J references using MiTCR v1.1. Analysis was restricted to V-J combinations with a frequency above 0.0001, which covered 98% to 99.2% of repertoires. A TCR clonal expansion and chaos score per V-J combination was defined as the ratio of F50 clonal expansion to chaos observed in the TCRdist matrix. Welch's t-statistics and random forest were used to narrow the features down to 13 V-J combinations, which were then fed into a naive Bayes classifier. The Morisita-Horn index was used to measure how similar the thyroid and blood repertoires were. TCRdb reanalyzed the raw reads on its own, using fastp at Q25 for trimming and MiXCR for clone calling, and kept in-frame beta chains. Records with the same CDR3 protein are collapsed into one entry carrying the most frequent genes and DNA. TCRdb, rather than the study authors, made the V and J calls. Here the sample has about 660,000 distinct CDR3 sequences; over 40% occur a single time. Jointly, the top ten make up roughly 3% of the sample.

The source material was peripheral blood. The sequence was obtained from an adult man with Graves' ophthalmopathy.

The nucleotides read TGTGCCAGCAGCTCCCCGGGACAACACACCGGGGAGCTGTTTTTT. This codes for CASSSPGQHTGELFF. The chain is made from TRBV5-4 and TRBJ2-2; the D gene is perhaps TRBD1, on 6 matching bases. CDR1 and CDR2, per the germline V gene (reference sequence), are SGHNT and YYREEE. The V and J ends are trimmed by 3 bases and 3 bases, leaving 12 bases between them. The CDR3 numbers 15 residues from cysteine through phenylalanine. Only the CDR3 region is kept as DNA, spanning 45 bases read in frame from base 1.